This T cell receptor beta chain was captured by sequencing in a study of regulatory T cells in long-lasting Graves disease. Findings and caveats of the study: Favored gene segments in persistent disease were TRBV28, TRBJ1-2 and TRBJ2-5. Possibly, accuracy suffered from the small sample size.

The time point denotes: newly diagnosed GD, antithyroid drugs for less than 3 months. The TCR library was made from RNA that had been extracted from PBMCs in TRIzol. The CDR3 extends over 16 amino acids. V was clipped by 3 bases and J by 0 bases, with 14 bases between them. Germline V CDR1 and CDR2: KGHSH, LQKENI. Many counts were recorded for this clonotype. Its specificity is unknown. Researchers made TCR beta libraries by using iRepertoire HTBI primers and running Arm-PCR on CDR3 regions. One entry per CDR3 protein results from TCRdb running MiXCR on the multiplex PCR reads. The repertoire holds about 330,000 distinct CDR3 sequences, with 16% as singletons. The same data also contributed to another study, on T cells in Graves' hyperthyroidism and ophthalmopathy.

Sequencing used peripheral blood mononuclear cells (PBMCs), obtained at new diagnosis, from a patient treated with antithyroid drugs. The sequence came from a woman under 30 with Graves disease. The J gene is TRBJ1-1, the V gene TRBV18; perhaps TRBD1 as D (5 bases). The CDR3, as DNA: TGTGCCAGCTCACCCAACTTACAGGCAATGAACACTGAAGCTTTCTTT. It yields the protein CASSPNLQAMNTEAFF.